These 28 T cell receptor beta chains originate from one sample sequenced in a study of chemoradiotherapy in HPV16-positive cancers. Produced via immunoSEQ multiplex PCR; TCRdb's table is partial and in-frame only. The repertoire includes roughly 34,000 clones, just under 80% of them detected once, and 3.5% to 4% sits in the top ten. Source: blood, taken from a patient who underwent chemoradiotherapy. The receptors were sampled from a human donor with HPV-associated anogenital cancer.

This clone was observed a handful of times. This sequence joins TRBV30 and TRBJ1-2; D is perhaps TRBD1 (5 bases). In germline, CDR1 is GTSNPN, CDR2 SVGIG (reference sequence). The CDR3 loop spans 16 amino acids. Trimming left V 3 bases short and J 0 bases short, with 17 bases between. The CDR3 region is CAWSRVGHPANYGYTF. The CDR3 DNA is TGTGCCTGGAGCCGAGTAGGACACCCAGCTAACTATGGCTACACCTTC.

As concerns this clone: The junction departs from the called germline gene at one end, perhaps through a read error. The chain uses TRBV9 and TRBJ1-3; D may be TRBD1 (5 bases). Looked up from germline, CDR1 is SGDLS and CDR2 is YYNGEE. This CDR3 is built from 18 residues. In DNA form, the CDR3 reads TGTGCCAGCAGCGTAGAGAGACTAAATAGGGGTGTTGGAGACACCATATATTTT. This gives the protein CASSVERLNRGVGDTIYF.

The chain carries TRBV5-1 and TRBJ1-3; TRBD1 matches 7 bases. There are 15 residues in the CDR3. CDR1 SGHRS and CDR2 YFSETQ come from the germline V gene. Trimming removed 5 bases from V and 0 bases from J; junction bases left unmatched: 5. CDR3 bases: TGCGCCAGCAGACGAGACAGGGTCTCTGGAAACACCATATATTTT. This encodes CASRRDRVSGNTIYF.

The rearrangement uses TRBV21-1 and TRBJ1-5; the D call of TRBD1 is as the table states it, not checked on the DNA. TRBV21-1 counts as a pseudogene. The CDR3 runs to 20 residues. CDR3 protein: CASNEPQGTGGGNYNQPQHF. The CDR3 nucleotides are TGTGCCAGCAACGAGCCTCAAGGGACAGGGGGAGGGAACTACAATCAGCCCCAGCATTTT.

The chain's CDR3 is CASSLELAGGLGEQFF. CDR3 nucleotide sequence: TGCGCCAGCAGCTTGGAACTAGCGGGGGGCCTAGGCGAGCAGTTCTTC. This chain uses TRBV5-1 with TRBJ2-1; 12 bases line up with TRBD2. The CDR3 loop spans 16 amino acids. The V gene's germline CDR1 is SGHRS and CDR2 YFSETQ. With V trimmed by 0 bases and J by 10 bases, 8 bases remained unmatched. The complete variable domain, with remaining parts taken from reference TRBV5-1 and TRBJ2-1, reads KAGVTQTPRYLIKTRGQQVTLSCSPISGHRSVSWYQQTPGQGLQFLFEYFSETQRNKGNFPGRFSGRQFSNSRSEMNVSTLELGDSALYLCASSLELAGGLGEQFFGPGTRLTVL.

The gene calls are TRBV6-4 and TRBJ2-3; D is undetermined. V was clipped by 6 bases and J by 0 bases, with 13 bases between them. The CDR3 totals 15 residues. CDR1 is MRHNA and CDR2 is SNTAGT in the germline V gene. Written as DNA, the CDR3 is TGTGCCAGCAGAGAACAGTCAACTAGCACAGATACGCAGTATTTT. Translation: CASREQSTSTDTQYF.

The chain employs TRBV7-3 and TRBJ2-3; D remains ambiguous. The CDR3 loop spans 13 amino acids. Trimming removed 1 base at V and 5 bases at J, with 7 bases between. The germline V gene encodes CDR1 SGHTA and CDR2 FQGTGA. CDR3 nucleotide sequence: TGTGCCAGCAGCTTAAACACGAGAGATACGCAGTATTTT. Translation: CASSLNTRDTQYF.

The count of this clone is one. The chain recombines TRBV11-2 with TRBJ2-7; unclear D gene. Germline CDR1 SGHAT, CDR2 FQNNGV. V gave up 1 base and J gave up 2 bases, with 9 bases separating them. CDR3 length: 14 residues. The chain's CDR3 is CASSLGAVTYEQYF. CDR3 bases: TGTGCCAGCAGCTTAGGGGCGGTGACCTACGAGCAGTACTTC.

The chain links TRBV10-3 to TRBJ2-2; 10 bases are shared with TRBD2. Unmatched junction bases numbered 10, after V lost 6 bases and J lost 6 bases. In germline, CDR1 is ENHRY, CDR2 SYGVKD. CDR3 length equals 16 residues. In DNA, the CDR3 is TGTGCCATCAGGGCCACTAGCGGGGAAGGTTCCGGGGAGCTGTTTTTT. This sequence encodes CAIRATSGEGSGELFF.

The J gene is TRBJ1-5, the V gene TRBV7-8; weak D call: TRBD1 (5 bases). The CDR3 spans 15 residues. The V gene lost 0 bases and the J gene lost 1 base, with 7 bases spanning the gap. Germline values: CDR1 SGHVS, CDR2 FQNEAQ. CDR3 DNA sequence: TGTGCCAGCAGCTTAGCAGGGGTAAGCAATCAGCCCCAGCATTTT. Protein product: CASSLAGVSNQPQHF.

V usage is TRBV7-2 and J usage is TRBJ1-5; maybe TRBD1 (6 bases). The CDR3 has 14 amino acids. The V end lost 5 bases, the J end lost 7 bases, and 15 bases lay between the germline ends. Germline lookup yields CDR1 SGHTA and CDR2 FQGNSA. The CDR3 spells CASSPRAGEQPQHF. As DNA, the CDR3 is TGTGCCAGCAGCCCACGGGCAGGGGAACAGCCCCAGCATTTT.

The CDR3 DNA is TGTGCCAGTAGTATAAGGGGATCTGGCGGGGAGCTGTTTTTT. Protein sequence: CASSIRGSGGELFF. V and J are TRBV19 and TRBJ2-2; TRBD1 is a possible D gene (5 bases). CDR3 length: 14 amino acids. V shed 2 bases and J shed 7 bases, with 11 bases lying between them. The germline gives CDR1 LNHDA, CDR2 SQIVND (reference sequence).

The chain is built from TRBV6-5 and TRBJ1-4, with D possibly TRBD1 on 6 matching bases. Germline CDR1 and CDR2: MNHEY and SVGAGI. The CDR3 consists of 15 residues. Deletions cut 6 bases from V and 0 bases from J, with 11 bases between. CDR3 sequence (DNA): TGTGCCAGCAGAGCGAACAGGGCAACTAATGAAAAACTGTTTTTT. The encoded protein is CASRANRATNEKLFF.

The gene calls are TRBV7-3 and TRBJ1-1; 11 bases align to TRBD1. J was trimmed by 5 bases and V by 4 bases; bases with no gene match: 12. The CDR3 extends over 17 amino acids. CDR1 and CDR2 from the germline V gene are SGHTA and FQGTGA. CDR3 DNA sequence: TGTGCCAGCAGCTCCTTCCAACGGACAGGGGGCGGGACTGAAGCTTTCTTT. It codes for CASSSFQRTGGGTEAFF.

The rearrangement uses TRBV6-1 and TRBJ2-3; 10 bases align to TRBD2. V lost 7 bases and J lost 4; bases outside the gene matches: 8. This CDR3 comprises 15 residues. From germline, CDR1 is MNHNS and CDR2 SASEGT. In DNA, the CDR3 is TGTGCCAGCACTGGAGCCAGCGGGGGGGCAGATACGCAGTATTTT. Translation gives CASTGASGGADTQYF.

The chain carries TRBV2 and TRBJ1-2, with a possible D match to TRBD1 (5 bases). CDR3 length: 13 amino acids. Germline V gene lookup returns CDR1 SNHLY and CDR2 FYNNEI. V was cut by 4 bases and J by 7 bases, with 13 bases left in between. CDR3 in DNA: TGTGCCAGCAGTGTGGGAAGGGACCGTGGCTACACCTTC. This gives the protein CASSVGRDRGYTF.

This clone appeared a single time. DNA of the CDR3: TGTGCCAGCAGCAGCCGGGACATCCCTTCGGGCGAGCAGTACTTC. Protein sequence: CASSSRDIPSGEQYF. This chain uses TRBV7-2 with TRBJ2-7; perhaps TRBD1 as D (6 bases). V was pared by 5 bases and J by 6 bases, with 20 bases between. The CDR3 totals 15 residues. Germline-derived CDR1 and CDR2 are SGHTA and FQGNSA. The whole variable domain, filled in from reference TRBV7-2 and TRBJ2-7, reads GAGVSQSPSNKVTEKGKDVELRCDPISGHTALYWYRQSLGQGLEFLIYFQGNSAPDKSGLPSDRFSAERTGGSVSTLTIQRTQQEDSAVYLCASSSRDIPSGEQYFGPGTRLTVT.

The CDR3 sequence: CASSLGASGGLVQETQYF. CDR3 nucleotides: TGTGCCAGCAGCTTAGGTGCTAGCGGGGGCCTGGTTCAAGAGACCCAGTACTTC. The rearrangement uses TRBV7-6 and TRBJ2-5, with TRBD2 identical over 10 bases. V shed 1 base and J 2 bases; nucleotides not matched to a gene: 10. CDR3 length: 18 residues. Germline V gene data show CDR1 as SGHVS and CDR2 as FNYEAQ.

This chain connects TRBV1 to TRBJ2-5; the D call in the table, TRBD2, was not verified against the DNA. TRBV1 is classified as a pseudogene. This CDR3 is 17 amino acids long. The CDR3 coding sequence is TGCACCAGCAGCCCTGCTAGCGGGGGGCCATTACAAGAGACCCAGTACTTC. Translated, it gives CTSSPASGGPLQETQYF.

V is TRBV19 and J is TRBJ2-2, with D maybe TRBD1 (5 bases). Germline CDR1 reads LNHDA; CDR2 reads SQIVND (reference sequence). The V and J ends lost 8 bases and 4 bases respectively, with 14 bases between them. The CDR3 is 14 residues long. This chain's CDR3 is CASAGIRGTGELFF. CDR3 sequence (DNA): TGTGCCAGTGCAGGGATTCGAGGCACCGGGGAGCTGTTTTTT.

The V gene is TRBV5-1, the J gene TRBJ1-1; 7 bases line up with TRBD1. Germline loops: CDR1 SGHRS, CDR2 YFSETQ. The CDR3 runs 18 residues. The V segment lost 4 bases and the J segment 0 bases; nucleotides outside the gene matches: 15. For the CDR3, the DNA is TGCGCCAGCAGCCGACACAGGGGACTCACCATAATGAACACTGAAGCTTTCTTT. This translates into CASSRHRGLTIMNTEAFF.

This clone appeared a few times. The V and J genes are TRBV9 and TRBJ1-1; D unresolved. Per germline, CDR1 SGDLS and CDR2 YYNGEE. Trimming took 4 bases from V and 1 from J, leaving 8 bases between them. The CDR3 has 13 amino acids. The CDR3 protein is CASSHNRNTEAFF. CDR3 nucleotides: TGTGCCAGCAGCCACAATCGGAACACTGAAGCTTTCTTT.

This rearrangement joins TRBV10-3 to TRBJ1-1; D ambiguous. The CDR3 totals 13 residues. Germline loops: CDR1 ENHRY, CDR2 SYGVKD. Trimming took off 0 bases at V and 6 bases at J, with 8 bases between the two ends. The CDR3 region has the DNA TGTGCCATCAGTGAGTCAGGGTTAGCTGAAGCTTTCTTT. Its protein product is CAISESGLAEAFF.

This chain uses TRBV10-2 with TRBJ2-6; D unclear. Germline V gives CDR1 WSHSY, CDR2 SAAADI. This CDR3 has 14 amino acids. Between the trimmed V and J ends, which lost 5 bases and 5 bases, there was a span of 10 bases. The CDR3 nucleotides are TGCGCCAGCAGTTCACAAAGTCGGGCCAACGTCCTGACTTTC. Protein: CASSSQSRANVLTF.

The CDR3 nucleotides read TGTGCCAGCAGTTACCAGGGGGCGAGCGAGCAGTACTTC. Translated: CASSYQGASEQYF. The chain links TRBV6-5 to TRBJ2-7; 8 nucleotides agree with TRBD1. The V gene's germline CDR1 is MNHEY and CDR2 SVGAGI. The CDR3 totals 13 residues. Losses at the gene ends were 2 bases for V and 6 bases for J; bases not matched to a gene: 3.

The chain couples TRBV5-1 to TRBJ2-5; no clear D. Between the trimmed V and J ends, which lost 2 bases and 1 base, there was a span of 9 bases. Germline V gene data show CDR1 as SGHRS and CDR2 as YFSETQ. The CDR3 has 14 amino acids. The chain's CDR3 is CASSFGLLQETQYF. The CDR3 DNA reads TGCGCCAGCAGCTTCGGTCTGCTCCAAGAGACCCAGTACTTC.

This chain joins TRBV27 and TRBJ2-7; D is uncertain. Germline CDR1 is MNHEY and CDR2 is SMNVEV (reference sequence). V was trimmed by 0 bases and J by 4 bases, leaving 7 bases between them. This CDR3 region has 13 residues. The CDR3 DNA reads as TGTGCCAGCAGTTTATCGGAACAATACGAGCAGTACTTC. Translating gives CASSLSEQYEQYF.

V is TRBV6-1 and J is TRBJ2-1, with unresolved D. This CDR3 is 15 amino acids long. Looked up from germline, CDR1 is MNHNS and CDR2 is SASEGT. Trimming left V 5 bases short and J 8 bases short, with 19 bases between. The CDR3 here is CASSTGQSGVYEQFF. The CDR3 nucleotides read TGTGCCAGCAGTACCGGTCAGTCGGGCGTATATGAGCAGTTCTTC.